A selection of T cell receptor beta chains follows, all from one sample in a study of PD-1 blockade in classical Hodgkin lymphoma. Generated by immunoSEQ multiplex PCR, the TCRdb table keeps only in-frame clones and is missing some. The data show roughly 86,000 clones, over 80% seen once. This sample comprised peripheral blood mononuclear cells (PBMCs), obtained before the fourth cycle of nivolumab. All receptors derive from a human donor with classical Hodgkin lymphoma. Both conserved end residues are part of each CDR3. A D gene is named only where the DNA matches it firmly. Only part of the rows carry a size: once, few, many, or a class if the clone is expanded.

D gene	V gene	J gene	clone size	CDR3 protein	CDR3 DNA
NA	TRBV5-1	TRBJ2-1	NA	CASSLMGGTYNEQFF	TGCGCCAGCAGCTTAATGGGAGGCACCTACAATGAGCAGTTCTTC
TRBD2	TRBV11-2	TRBJ2-1	few	CASSLDPSGIYNEQFF	TGTGCCAGCAGCTTAGATCCTAGCGGGATCTACAATGAGCAGTTCTTC
NA	TRBV19	TRBJ1-5	NA	CASSMTNQPQHF	TGTGCCAGTAGTATGACCAATCAGCCCCAGCATTTT
NA	TRBV7-2	TRBJ1-1	NA	CASSLGLATEAFF	TGTGCCAGCAGCTTGGGTTTGGCCACTGAAGCTTTCTTT
TRBD2	TRBV30	TRBJ2-1	many	CAWSLAGGSRGDEQFF	TGTGCCTGGAGTTTGGCGGGAGGGTCACGTGGGGATGAGCAGTTCTTC
NA	TRBV4-2	TRBJ2-3	NA	CASSPLTRGSTDTQYF	TGTGCCAGCAGCCCCCTAACCCGAGGTAGCACAGATACGCAGTATTTT
NA	TRBV6-4	TRBJ2-1	NA	CASSDEYNEQFF	TGTGCCAGCAGTGACGAATACAATGAGCAGTTCTTC
TRBD1	TRBV7-8	TRBJ2-4	once	CASSSLGTGGNIQYF	TGTGCCAGCAGCTCCCTCGGGACAGGGGGGAACATTCAGTACTTC
TRBD1	TRBV6-1	TRBJ1-1	NA	CASSEAGTANTEAFF	TGTGCCAGCAGTGAAGCAGGGACAGCTAACACTGAAGCTTTCTTT
TRBD1	TRBV29-1	TRBJ1-2	NA	CSVRQGDYGYTF	TGCAGCGTTCGGCAGGGGGACTATGGCTACACCTTC
NA	TRBV6-1	TRBJ1-5	few	CASSEWRQGSQPQHF	TGTGCCAGCAGTGAATGGCGGCAGGGGAGTCAGCCCCAGCATTTT
TRBD2	TRBV7-6	TRBJ2-1	NA	CASSPGLASYNEQFF	TGTGCCAGCAGCCCCGGACTAGCTTCCTACAATGAGCAGTTCTTC
NA	TRBV7-2	TRBJ1-2	once	CASTGTPFHYGYTF	TGTGCCAGTACAGGGACCCCTTTTCACTATGGCTACACCTTC
NA	TRBV28	TRBJ1-4	few	CASRSGTEKLFF	TGTGCCAGCAGGTCCGGGACAGAAAAACTGTTTTTT
TRBD1	TRBV5-5	TRBJ2-3	NA	CASTWTGGTDTQYF	TGTGCCAGCACCTGGACAGGGGGAACAGATACGCAGTATTTT
TRBD1	TRBV5-1	TRBJ2-2	NA	CASSLRDRNTGELFF	TGCGCCAGCAGCTTGCGGGACAGAAACACCGGGGAGCTGTTTTTT
NA	TRBV20-1	TRBJ2-7	NA	CSAVITGRQYF	TGCAGTGCTGTCATCACGGGCAGGCAGTACTTC
TRBD2	TRBV7-6	TRBJ2-3	NA	CASSLTSVRGDTQYF	TGTGCCAGCAGCTTGACTAGCGTCCGGGGGGATACGCAGTATTTT
TRBD1	TRBV7-2	TRBJ2-7	NA	CASSTQGASDEQYF	TGTGCCAGCAGCACACAGGGGGCTAGCGACGAGCAGTACTTC
NA	TRBV2	TRBJ2-7	NA	CASSERSSYEQYF	TGTGCCAGCAGTGAGCGGAGCTCCTACGAGCAGTACTTC
NA	TRBV28	TRBJ1-4	NA	CASSLGSRNEKLFF	TGTGCCAGCAGTTTGGGCAGCCGTAATGAAAAACTGTTTTTT
NA	TRBV6-6	TRBJ2-1	NA	CASSYLNNEQFF	TGTGCCAGCAGTTACCTTAACAATGAGCAGTTCTTC
NA	TRBV2	TRBJ2-1	NA	CASSFSGPSYNEQFF	TGTGCCAGCAGTTTCAGCGGGCCTTCCTACAATGAGCAGTTCTTC
NA	TRBV7-2	TRBJ2-2	NA	CASSQLRNTGELFF	TGTGCCAGCAGCCAACTAAGGAACACCGGGGAGCTGTTTTTT
TRBD1	TRBV10-3	TRBJ2-7	NA	CAIGQTGARDEQYF	TGTGCCATCGGACAGACAGGGGCCCGCGACGAGCAGTACTTC
NA	TRBV7-6	TRBJ2-2	once	CASSQGGSRAAGELFF	TGTGCCAGCAGCCAAGGGGGGAGTAGGGCCGCCGGGGAGCTGTTTTTT
NA	TRBV5-1	TRBJ2-7	NA	CASSWDHSYEQYF	TGCGCCAGCAGCTGGGACCACTCCTACGAGCAGTACTTC
NA	TRBV4-2	TRBJ1-3	once	CASSQDREDTIYF	TGTGCCAGCAGCCAAGACAGGGAGGACACCATATATTTT
NA	TRBV2	TRBJ2-7	NA	CASSEGPSYSYEQYF	TGTGCCAGCAGTGAGGGCCCATCCTACTCCTACGAGCAGTACTTC
TRBD2	TRBV14	TRBJ2-1	NA	CASNLAGTYNEQFF	TGTGCCAGCAACCTAGCGGGAACTTACAATGAGCAGTTCTTC
NA	TRBV9	TRBJ1-5	NA	CASSVGLGQPQHF	TGTGCCAGCAGCGTAGGGTTGGGACAGCCCCAGCATTTT
TRBD2	TRBV7-9	TRBJ2-1	NA	CASSLAGTRGEQFF	TGTGCCAGCAGCTTAGCGGGGACTAGGGGTGAGCAGTTCTTC
TRBD1	TRBV15	TRBJ2-7	NA	CATSRVSGGNEQYF	TGTGCCACCAGCAGAGTCTCAGGGGGCAACGAGCAGTACTTC
NA	TRBV4-1	TRBJ1-3	NA	CASSRVQTNSGNTIYF	TGCGCCAGCAGCCGGGTTCAAACCAACTCTGGAAACACCATATATTTT
NA	TRBV11-2	TRBJ1-2	NA	CASSLALGPNYGYTF	TGTGCCAGCAGCTTAGCCCTGGGCCCTAACTATGGCTACACCTTC
TRBD2	TRBV9	TRBJ2-2	NA	CASSRPLAGGGELFF	TGTGCCAGCTCCAGACCCCTAGCGGGAGGCGGGGAGCTGTTTTTT
TRBD2	TRBV10-3	TRBJ2-7	NA	CAISNTSGYEQYF	TGTGCCATCAGTAACACTAGCGGCTACGAGCAGTACTTC
TRBD2	TRBV11-2	TRBJ2-1	NA	CASSLQTSWAYNEQFF	TGTGCCAGCAGCTTACAGACTAGCTGGGCCTACAATGAGCAGTTCTTC
TRBD1	TRBV5-1	TRBJ1-2	NA	CASSLGDRTYGYTF	TGCGCCAGCAGCTTGGGGGACAGGACGTATGGCTACACCTTC
NA	TRBV6-1	TRBJ2-1	few	CASSEATSRQFF	TGTGCCAGCAGTGAAGCGACGAGCAGACAGTTCTTC
NA	TRBV6-5	TRBJ2-1	NA	CASSYGGSTMEQFF	TGTGCCAGCAGTTACGGGGGCTCGACAATGGAGCAGTTCTTC
TRBD2	TRBV18	TRBJ2-1	NA	CASSPSQRGIYNEQFF	TGTGCCAGCTCACCAAGCCAGCGGGGGATTTACAATGAGCAGTTCTTC
NA	TRBV6-6	TRBJ2-7	NA	CASSSRPSNEQYF	TGTGCCAGCAGTTCACGCCCCTCTAACGAGCAGTACTTC
TRBD1	TRBV6-5	TRBJ1-2	few	CASSLGTGGLSGYTF	TGTGCCAGCAGCTTGGGGACAGGGGGCTTGAGTGGCTACACCTTC
TRBD1	TRBV5-6	TRBJ1-5	NA	CASSGWSRDRVAPQHF	TGTGCCAGCAGCGGATGGAGCCGGGACAGGGTCGCGCCCCAGCATTTT
NA	TRBV18	TRBJ2-1	few	CASSTSIGAYDEQFF	TGTGCCAGCTCCACCTCAATAGGGGCCTACGATGAGCAGTTCTTC
NA	TRBV6-5	TRBJ1-2	NA	CASSYMGDGYTF	TGTGCCAGCAGTTACATGGGGGATGGCTACACCTTC
TRBD2	TRBV7-6	TRBJ2-7	once	CASSLAASGSSYEQYF	TGTGCCAGCAGCCTGGCCGCTAGCGGGAGCTCCTACGAGCAGTACTTC
NA	TRBV28	TRBJ2-3	NA	CASRQGGDTQYF	TGTGCCAGCAGACAGGGGGGGGATACGCAGTATTTT
NA	TRBV11-2	TRBJ1-3	NA	CASSFSVDSGNTIYF	TGTGCCAGCAGCTTTTCCGTAGACTCTGGAAACACCATATATTTT